One sample yielded the 20 T cell receptor beta chains listed below, sequenced in a study of T cells expressing NK-cell markers (dated by TCRdb to 2020 to 2021). Preparation of the library involved 5' RACE. The instrument was an Illumina HiSeq 2000. Once TCRdb had reprocessed the reads, it stored one entry per CDR3 protein sequence and supplied no DNA. This sample's listing comprises approximately 460,000 distinct CDR3 sequences. The ten largest make up under 7.5% of the sample. The sample consisted of blood T cells: a sorted CD56 or NKG2C T cell subset, CD4+ or CD8+ T cells, or bulk PBMC T cells (not recorded which). The receptor set was obtained from a woman aged 18 to 75 in good health.

The rearrangement links TRBV24-1 to TRBJ2-1; TCRdb's assignment of TRBD2 cannot be checked, as there is no DNA. The CDR3 runs 17 residues. Germline CDR1 and CDR2: KGHDR and SFDVKD. The CDR3: CATSGGGLSGGYNEQFF.

V usage is TRBV3-1 and J usage is TRBJ2-5; TCRdb returns TRBD2, unconfirmable since there is no DNA. Germline V gene sequence: CDR1 LGHDT, CDR2 YNNKEL (reference sequence). The CDR3 spans 15 residues. The CDR3 sequence: CASSQGPASAETQYF.

This sequence joins TRBV25-1 and TRBJ2-5; TCRdb calls TRBD2, which cannot be checked without DNA. The CDR3 sequence is 15 residues long. CDR1 is MGHDK and CDR2 is SYGVNS in the germline V gene. This CDR3 is CASSDTTSGKETQYF.

The chain employs TRBV6-5 and TRBJ2-1; no DNA is available, so the TRBD1 call from TCRdb remains unchecked. CDR1 is MNHEY and CDR2 is SVGAGI in the germline V gene. The CDR3 contains 18 residues. This chain's CDR3 is CASSYSQPSDRVYNEQFF.

The chain combines TRBV29-1 with TRBJ2-7; the TRBD2 assignment by TCRdb is unverifiable without DNA. This CDR3 has 13 residues. Germline assignment: CDR1 SQVTM and CDR2 ANQGSEA. CDR3: CSVVGRANYEQYF.

V gene TRBV25-1 combines with J gene TRBJ1-4; the D call of TRBD1 rests on TCRdb alone, since no DNA is present to check it. CDR3 length: 14 amino acids. CDR1 and CDR2 (germline): MGHDK, SYGVNS. CDR3 residues: CASSEDSGNEKLFF.

The V and J genes are TRBV20-1 and TRBJ1-2; TCRdb gives TRBD1 as the D gene, but with no DNA this cannot be confirmed. Germline values: CDR1 DFQATT, CDR2 SNEGSKA (reference sequence). The CDR3 contains 13 residues. This chain's CDR3 is CSATPTGGSGYTF.

The chain employs TRBV7-6 and TRBJ2-5. The CDR3 loop spans 14 amino acids. CDR1 and CDR2 from the germline V gene are SGHVS and FNYEAQ. The CDR3 protein is CASSLVAEQETQYF.

The chain couples TRBV27 to TRBJ2-7. This CDR3 has 15 residues. Looked up from germline, CDR1 is MNHEY and CDR2 is SMNVEV (reference sequence). The CDR3 spells CASRIRTGSSYEQYF.

The chain joins TRBV18 to TRBJ2-3. The CDR3 is 13 residues long. CDR1 and CDR2 (germline): KGHSH, LQKENI. CDR3 loop: CASSPTVTDTQYF.

This chain links TRBV29-1 with TRBJ2-7; the D call of TRBD1 rests on TCRdb alone, since no DNA is present to check it. In germline, CDR1 is SQVTM, CDR2 ANQGSEA. The CDR3 has 14 amino acids. The CDR3 region is CSTAGVLGSYEQYF.

V usage is TRBV7-3 and J usage is TRBJ2-1; TCRdb selects TRBD2, and the lack of DNA leaves this call unchecked. From germline, CDR1 is SGHTA and CDR2 FQGTGA. This CDR3 contains 15 residues. The CDR3 protein is CASSYSGGTYNEQFF.

The chain couples TRBV7-3 to TRBJ2-7; the TCRdb D gene call, TRBD1, has no DNA to confirm it. Germline CDR1 SGHTA, CDR2 FQGTGA. CDR3 size: 12 residues. The CDR3 sequence: CASSPTKGQQYF.

The V and J genes are TRBV12-3 or TRBV12-4 and TRBJ1-1; TCRdb gives TRBD1 as the D gene, but with no DNA this cannot be confirmed. The CDR3 totals 11 residues. This chain's CDR3 is CARRGTREAFF.

The rearrangement links TRBV7-9 to TRBJ2-1; TCRdb's D gene call, TRBD1, goes unchecked for lack of DNA. Germline CDR1 is SEHNR and CDR2 is FQNEAQ (reference sequence). The CDR3 is made up of 14 amino acids. CDR3 amino acids: CASSLAYPDNEQFF.

This rearrangement joins TRBV5-1 to TRBJ2-3; TCRdb calls TRBD1, which cannot be checked without DNA. This CDR3 is built from 15 residues. Looked up from germline, CDR1 is SGHRS and CDR2 is YFSETQ. CDR3 loop: CASSLVRGESDTQYF. The full variable domain, its missing parts supplied by reference TRBV5-1 and TRBJ2-3, is KAGVTQTPRYLIKTRGQQVTLSCSPISGHRSVSWYQQTPGQGLQFLFEYFSETQRNKGNFPGRFSGRQFSNSRSEMNVSTLELGDSALYLCASSLVRGESDTQYFGPGTRLTVL.

V is TRBV6-2 or TRBV6-3 and J is TRBJ2-2. Germline CDR1 is MNHEY and CDR2 is SVGEGT. CDR3 length equals 15 residues. The CDR3: CASSRRRSNTGELFF.

V is TRBV20-1 and J is TRBJ2-1; lacking DNA, the TRBD1 call made by TCRdb goes unchecked. This CDR3 is built from 13 residues. Germline values: CDR1 DFQATT, CDR2 SNEGSKA (reference sequence). This CDR3 is CSASGLAYNEQFF.

CDR3 loop: CASSLFPNQPQHF. This sequence joins TRBV7-3 and TRBJ1-5. Germline-derived CDR1 and CDR2 are SGHTA and FQGTGA. The CDR3 sequence is 13 residues long. The entire variable domain, with the rest obtained from reference TRBV7-3 and TRBJ1-5, is as follows: GAGVSQTPSNKVTEKGKYVELRCDPISGHTALYWYRQSLGQGPEFLIYFQGTGAADDSGLPNDRFFAVRPEGSVSTLKIQRTERGDSAVYLCASSLFPNQPQHFGDGTRLSIL.

This chain joins TRBV5-1 and TRBJ2-5; TCRdb designates TRBD2, a call that cannot be tested without DNA. In germline, CDR1 is SGHRS, CDR2 YFSETQ. CDR3 length: 15 residues. Here the CDR3 reads CASSWRLASQETQYF.